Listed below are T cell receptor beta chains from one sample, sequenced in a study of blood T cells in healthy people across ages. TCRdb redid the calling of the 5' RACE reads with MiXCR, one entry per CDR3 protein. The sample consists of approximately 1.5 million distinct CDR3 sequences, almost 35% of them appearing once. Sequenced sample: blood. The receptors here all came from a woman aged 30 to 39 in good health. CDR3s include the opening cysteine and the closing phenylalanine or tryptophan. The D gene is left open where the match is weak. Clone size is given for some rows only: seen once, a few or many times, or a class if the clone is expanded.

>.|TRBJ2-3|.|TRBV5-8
TGTGCCAGCAGCTTGGCCGTAACAGGGAGTGGTGCAGATACGCAGTATTTT
CASSLAVTGSGADTQYF
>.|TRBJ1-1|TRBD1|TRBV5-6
TGTGCCAGCAGCTTTGGGACAGGGATCCCTGAAGCTTTCTTT
CASSFGTGIPEAFF
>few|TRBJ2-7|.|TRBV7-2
TGTGCCAGCAGCGACAGACGCAACGAGCAGTACTTC
CASSDRRNEQYF
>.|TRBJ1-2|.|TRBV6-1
TGTGCCAGCAGTGACCGGGGTGTCGGGTATGGCTACACCTTC
CASSDRGVGYGYTF
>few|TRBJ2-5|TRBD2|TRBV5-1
TGCGCCAGCAGCTCAGGACTAGCGGGGAGGATCGAGACCCAGTACTTC
CASSSGLAGRIETQYF
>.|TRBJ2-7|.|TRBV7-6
TGTGCCAGCAGCCAAGAAGTCCAGGCTAGACACGAGCAGTACTTC
CASSQEVQARHEQYF
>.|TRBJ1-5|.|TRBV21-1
TGTGCCAGCCTGGGTGGGGGGGATAGCAATCAGCCCCAGCATTTT
CASLGGGDSNQPQHF
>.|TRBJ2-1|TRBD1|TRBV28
TGTGCCTGCGACAGGGGGACGCAGGGGGCCTACAATGAGCAGTTCTTC
CACDRGTQGAYNEQFF
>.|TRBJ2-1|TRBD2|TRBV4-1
TGCGCCAGCAGCCCCCAAGGCGCGGGAGGGATGCGGGAGCAGTTCTTC
CASSPQGAGGMREQFF
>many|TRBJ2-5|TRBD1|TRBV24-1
TGTGCCACCAGTGCGGGACAGACGTACCAAGAGACCCAGTACTTC
CATSAGQTYQETQYF
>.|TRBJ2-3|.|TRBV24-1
TGTGCCACCAGTGACCAGGGGAGGGATACGCAGTATTTT
CATSDQGRDTQYF
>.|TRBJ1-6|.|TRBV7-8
TGTGCCAGCAGCTGGGGGGCAGGGCGATATAATTCACCCCTCCACTTT
CASSWGAGRYNSPLHF
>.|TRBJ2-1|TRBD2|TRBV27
TGTGCCAGCAGCGCCATCGGACTAGCAAGGAATGAGCAGTTCTTC
CASSAIGLARNEQFF
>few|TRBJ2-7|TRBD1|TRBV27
TGTGCCAGCAGTCCTTCACAGGGGCCGAGCTCCTACGAGCAGTACTTC
CASSPSQGPSSYEQYF
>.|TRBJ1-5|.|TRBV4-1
TGCGCCAGCAGCCAGTCTAGTAGGACAGAGGGCAATCAGCCCCAGCATTTT
CASSQSSRTEGNQPQHF
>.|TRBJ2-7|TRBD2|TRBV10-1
TGCGCCAGCAGCGTGTACGGGACTAGATACGAGCAGTACTTC
CASSVYGTRYEQYF
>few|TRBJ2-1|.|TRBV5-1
TGCGCCAGTAGCTTGAACTCTAGAGGGGGCAATGAGCAGTTCTTC
CASSLNSRGGNEQFF
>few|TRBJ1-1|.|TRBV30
TGTGCCTGGAGTGGGTACACTGAAGCTTTCTTT
CAWSGYTEAFF
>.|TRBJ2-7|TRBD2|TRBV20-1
TGCAGTGCTTCCCCGGGGCTAGCGGGGGGCGAGCAGTACTTC
CSASPGLAGGEQYF
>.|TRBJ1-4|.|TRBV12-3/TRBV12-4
TGTGCCAGCAGTTTTTCAGGCAGGGAGGAAAAACTGTTTTTT
CASSFSGREEKLFF
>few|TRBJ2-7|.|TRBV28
TGTGCCACCACGGCCGGTTACGAGCAGTACTTC
CATTAGYEQYF
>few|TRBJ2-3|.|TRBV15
TGTGCCACCAGCAGAGATTGGGGGCCAGATACGCAGTATTTT
CATSRDWGPDTQYF
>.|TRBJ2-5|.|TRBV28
TGTGCCAGCAGTCAAACATATTTCGCAGGGACCCAGTACTTC
CASSQTYFAGTQYF
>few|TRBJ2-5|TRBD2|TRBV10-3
TGTGCCATCAGTGACGAAGCGGGGACTCAAGAGACCCAGTACTTC
CAISDEAGTQETQYF
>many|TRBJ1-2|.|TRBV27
TGTGCCAGCAGTCCATTAGGGAAAGGACCGGGGGGCTATGGCTACACCTTC
CASSPLGKGPGGYGYTF
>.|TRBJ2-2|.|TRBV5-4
TGTGCCAGCAGCTCTTCCCGGGGGAGCAACACCGGGGAGCTGTTTTTT
CASSSSRGSNTGELFF
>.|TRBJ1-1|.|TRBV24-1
TGTGCCGGCGAGGGGGGCTTGGGAACTGTAGCTTTCTTT
CAGEGGLGTVAFF
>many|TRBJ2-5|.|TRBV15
TGTGCCACCAGCAGAGATCGGCAGCCTGCGACCCAGTACTTC
CATSRDRQPATQYF
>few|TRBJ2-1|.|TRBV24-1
TGTGCCACCAGTGACGGAACTAGGAATGAGCAGTTCTTC
CATSDGTRNEQFF
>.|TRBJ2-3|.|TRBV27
TGTGCCAGCAGTTTCGAATCTAGCCCTCGTACAGATACGCAGTATTTT
CASSFESSPRTDTQYF
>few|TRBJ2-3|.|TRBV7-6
TGTGCCAGCAGCCCGAGGAGAGGGGGGCCAAGCCAAGATACGCAGTATTTT
CASSPRRGGPSQDTQYF
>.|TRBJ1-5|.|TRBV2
TGTGCCAGCAGACGGGACGGCTCGAATAGCAATCAGCCCCAGCATTTT
CASRRDGSNSNQPQHF
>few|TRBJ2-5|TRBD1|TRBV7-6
TGTGCCAGCAGCTTAGGGACAGGACCTGGGGAGCAGTACTTC
CASSLGTGPGEQYF
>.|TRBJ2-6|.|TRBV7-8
TGTGCCAGCAGCTTAGATCAGTCCTCTGGGGCCAACATCCTGACTTTC
CASSLDQSSGANILTF
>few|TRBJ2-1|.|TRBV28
TGTGCCAGCAGTTTATCCGCAGTCCCTGAGCAGTTCTTC
CASSLSAVPEQFF
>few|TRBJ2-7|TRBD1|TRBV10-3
TGTGCCATCAGGGAAGACAGGGCCTACGAGCAGTACTTC
CAIREDRAYEQYF